Listed here are 22 T cell receptor beta chains from one sample, sequenced in a study of T cells in Graves' hyperthyroidism and ophthalmopathy. The CDR3 regions of TCR beta were amplified from RNA transcripts. The HTBI set primed first-round TCR CDR3 RT-PCR. Using its own MiXCR run on the multiplex PCR reads, TCRdb lists one record per CDR3 protein. The sample lists 400,000 to 500,000 distinct CDR3 sequences, approximately 15% occurring once. Specimen: blood. The receptors originated from a woman younger than 35 with Graves' hyperthyroidism.

The table lists this clonotype with many counts. The chain links TRBV28 to TRBJ1-3; no definite D call. The germline V and J ends were trimmed by 4 bases and 5 bases, with 18 bases remaining between them. Germline assignment: CDR1 MDHEN and CDR2 SYDVKM. The CDR3 has 16 residues. The CDR3 loop reads CASSSKGVRQRNTIYF. The CDR3 region has the DNA TGTGCCAGCAGTTCTAAGGGAGTCCGGCAGAGAAACACCATATATTTT.

This clonotype was detected only a few times. The J gene is TRBJ2-7, the V gene TRBV4-1; weak D call: TRBD1 (5 bases). Trimming shortened V by 0 bases and J by 2 bases, and 5 bases separated the two germline ends. Germline V lookup: CDR1 MGHRA, CDR2 YSYEKL. The CDR3 has 13 amino acids. The CDR3 DNA reads TGCGCCAGCAGCCAAGAAGGGGCCTACGAGCAGTACTTC. It is translated as CASSQEGAYEQYF.

There are many counts of this clonotype. V and J are TRBV2 and TRBJ2-1; TRBD2 aligns across 7 bases. Germline assignment: CDR1 SNHLY and CDR2 FYNNEI. With V trimmed by 7 bases and J by 2 bases, 5 bases remained unmatched. This CDR3 region has 14 residues. The CDR3 is CASNQRDAYNEQFF. CDR3 nucleotides: TGTGCCAGCAATCAGCGGGATGCCTACAATGAGCAGTTCTTC.

This clonotype appeared a few times. V usage is TRBV25-1 and J usage is TRBJ2-7; TRBD1 matches 9 bases. Germline loops: CDR1 MGHDK, CDR2 SYGVNS. The V gene end was trimmed by 5 bases and the J gene end by 5 bases; junction bases not matched to a gene: 10. The CDR3 totals 15 residues. The CDR3 bases are TGTGCCAGCAGTATTTCCGGGACAGGGACCCACGAGCAGTACTTC. It is translated as CASSISGTGTHEQYF.

This clonotype came up many times. The CDR3 protein is CASSPGTSGSNQPQHF. DNA of the CDR3: TGTGCCAGCTCACCCGGGACTAGCGGGAGCAATCAGCCCCAGCATTTT. The chain employs TRBV18 and TRBJ1-5; tentatively, D is TRBD1 (5 bases). V was cut by 3 bases and J by 1 base, with 13 bases left in between. The CDR3 length is 16 residues. Per the germline V gene, CDR1 is KGHSH and CDR2 is LQKENI.

This clonotype has more than one count but fewer than ten. V is TRBV5-4 and J is TRBJ2-2, with D perhaps assigned TRBD1 or TRBD2 (5 bases each). Looked up from germline, CDR1 is SGHNT and CDR2 is YYREEE (reference sequence). This CDR3 has 14 residues. V lost 3 bases, J lost 8 bases, and 14 bases lay in between. CDR3 loop: CASSSPGTTGELFF. For the CDR3, the DNA is TGTGCCAGCAGCTCACCGGGGACGACAGGGGAGCTGTTTTTT.

This clonotype was counted between two and nine times. The chain is built from TRBV7-6 and TRBJ2-3; 9 bases match TRBD2. After removal of 1 base from V and 1 base from J, the junction contained 6 bases not matched to a gene. The CDR3 is 17 residues long. The germline CDR1 and CDR2 sequences are SGHVS and FNYEAQ. CDR3 amino acids: CASSLEAAGGGTDTQYF. The CDR3 coding sequence is TGTGCCAGCAGCTTAGAGGCGGCGGGAGGGGGCACAGATACGCAGTATTTT.

This clonotype was counted ten times or more. The chain employs TRBV6-1 and TRBJ1-2; D is undetermined. CDR3 length equals 14 residues. Trimming took 6 bases from V and 1 from J, leaving 12 bases between them. CDR1 MNHNS and CDR2 SASEGT come from the germline V gene. The CDR3 spells CASSLGFLNYGYTF. Here the CDR3 DNA reads TGTGCCAGCAGCCTAGGGTTTCTTAACTATGGCTACACCTTC.

This clonotype was counted at least ten times. The chain recombines TRBV3-1 with TRBJ2-1; tentative D call: TRBD1 (5 bases). This CDR3 comprises 17 residues. Germline V gene data show CDR1 as LGHDT and CDR2 as YNNKEL (reference sequence). V was cut by 3 bases and J by 4 bases, with 19 bases left in between. This chain's CDR3 is CASSHSSSGPFYNEQFF. The CDR3 region has the DNA TGTGCCAGCAGCCACAGTTCTTCAGGGCCCTTTTACAATGAGCAGTTCTTC.

This clonotype was seen once. The gene calls are TRBV12-3 or TRBV12-4 and TRBJ1-3; 7 bases are shared with TRBD1. With V trimmed by 6 bases and J by 0 bases, 8 bases remained unmatched. CDR3 length: 16 residues. Here the CDR3 reads CASRGPGQSSGNTIYF. CDR3 nucleotides: TGTGCCAGCAGGGGACCGGGACAGAGCTCTGGAAACACCATATATTTT.

This clonotype was observed at least ten times. The chain couples TRBV27 to TRBJ1-2, with a possible D match to TRBD1 (6 bases). Per the germline V gene, CDR1 is MNHEY and CDR2 is SMNVEV (reference sequence). CDR3 length: 12 residues. V lost 7 bases, J lost 8 bases, and 14 bases lay in between. CDR3 sequence reads: CASKGVTQGYTF. The CDR3 nucleotides read TGTGCCAGCAAGGGGGTTACCCAAGGCTACACCTTC.

This clonotype occurred many times. The rearrangement links TRBV19 to TRBJ1-5; 10 bases map to TRBD1. CDR3 length: 15 residues. Germline V gene data show CDR1 as LNHDA and CDR2 as SQIVND (reference sequence). V lost 4 bases to trimming and J lost 5 bases; unmatched junction nucleotides: 5. The CDR3 loop reads CASSTGQGGYQPQHF. For the CDR3, the DNA is TGTGCCAGTAGTACAGGACAGGGGGGGTATCAGCCCCAGCATTTT.

This clonotype was observed at least ten times. J is TRBJ1-1 and V is TRBV2; D might be TRBD1 (5 bases). The length of the CDR3 is 13 residues. CDR1 and CDR2 from the germline V gene are SNHLY and FYNNEI. V was cut by 4 bases and J by 6 bases, with 12 bases left in between. The DNA of the CDR3 is TGTGCCAGCAGTGGCACAGGAGGCGCTGAAGCTTTCTTT. Protein product: CASSGTGGAEAFF.

This clonotype has at least ten counts. This chain links TRBV6-2 or TRBV6-3 with TRBJ2-5; the D is unclear. Trimming shortened V by 5 bases and J by 5 bases, and 15 bases separated the two germline ends. The CDR3 extends over 14 amino acids. Germline-derived CDR1 and CDR2 are MNHEY and SVGEGT. The CDR3, as DNA: TGTGCCAGCAGTCCCTCTAGGAATCAGGAGACCCAGTACTTC. Translating it yields CASSPSRNQETQYF.

A remark on this clonotype: Since no conserved phenylalanine or tryptophan closes the CDR3, a read error is the likely cause. The chain recombines TRBV7-2 with TRBJ2-1; D possibly corresponds to TRBD2 (5 bases). Germline values: CDR1 SGHTA, CDR2 FQGNSA. The V and J ends lost 5 bases and 0 bases respectively, with 11 bases between them. The CDR3 covers 15 residues. The CDR3, as DNA: TGTGCCAGCAGCCAGAGCGGCTACTCCTACAATGAGCAGTTCTTA. It specifies CASSQSGYSYNEQFL.

This clonotype has ten or more counts. The V and J genes are TRBV10-3 and TRBJ2-7; 11 bases map to TRBD2. The CDR3 is made up of 19 amino acids. The J segment lost 1 base and the V segment lost 6 bases, leaving 17 bases of the junction unmatched. The germline CDR1 and CDR2 sequences are ENHRY and SYGVKD. In DNA, the CDR3 is TGTGCCATCAGGCCGGGACTAGCGGCTGAACGAGGCCTTTCCTACGAGCAGTACTTC. It yields the protein CAIRPGLAAERGLSYEQYF.

This clonotype was picked up one time. A read error may explain this, as a much larger clone is one base away. The J gene is TRBJ2-2, the V gene TRBV3-1, with D maybe TRBD1 (6 bases). The germline V gene has CDR1 LGHDT and CDR2 YNNKEL (reference sequence). This CDR3 is built from 17 residues. Trimming removed 4 bases at V and 1 base at J, with 16 bases between. For the CDR3, the DNA is TGTGCCAGCAGCCGAGGCCAGGGGCGGAAGAACACCGGGGAGCTGTTTTTT. It is translated as CASSRGQGRKNTGELFF.

This clonotype occurred many times. The rearrangement uses TRBV12-3 or TRBV12-4 and TRBJ1-1; 8 nucleotides align to TRBD1. The V and J ends lost 7 bases and 4 bases, in that order; junction bases with no gene match: 5. The CDR3 extends over 13 amino acids. The CDR3 here is CASTQDRATEAFF. CDR3 nucleotides: TGTGCCAGCACTCAGGACAGGGCCACTGAAGCTTTCTTT.

This clonotype appeared many times. The chain uses TRBV6-2 or TRBV6-3 and TRBJ2-1, with 9 bases identical to TRBD2. V was pared by 7 bases and J by 0 bases, with 13 bases of the junction left unmatched. This CDR3 contains 18 residues. Germline V gene lookup returns CDR1 MNHEY and CDR2 SVGEGT. CDR3 coding DNA: TGTGCCAGCAAGGGGTTAGCGGGAGCGTCTGGCTCCTACAATGAGCAGTTCTTC. Protein product: CASKGLAGASGSYNEQFF.

This clonotype turned up a few times. The J gene is TRBJ1-3, the V gene TRBV20-1; no clear D. CDR1 is DFQATT, CDR2 SNEGSKA, per germline (reference sequence). V was clipped by 0 bases and J by 3 bases, with 12 bases between them. This CDR3 is built from 15 residues. Here the CDR3 reads CSARDLSGSGNTIYF. The CDR3 DNA sequence: TGCAGTGCTAGAGATTTGTCGGGGAGTGGAAACACCATATATTTT.

The V call is TRBV10-3, the J call TRBJ2-1; TRBD2 matches at 16 bases. This CDR3 comprises 17 residues. The germline V gene encodes CDR1 ENHRY and CDR2 SYGVKD. V was pared by 6 bases and J by 8 bases, with 10 bases of the junction left unmatched. The DNA of the CDR3 is TGTGCCATCAGACCCGAGGGACTAGCGGGAGGGTCCCATGAGCAGTTCTTC. Amino acid sequence: CAIRPEGLAGGSHEQFF.

The table lists this clonotype with a few counts. The V gene is TRBV19, the J gene TRBJ2-1, with D possibly being TRBD2 (7 bases). The V end was cut by 2 bases, the J end by 7 bases, with 21 bases between. Germline CDR1 is LNHDA and CDR2 is SQIVND (reference sequence). CDR3 length: 17 residues. CDR3 in DNA: TGTGCCAGTAGTATACTAGGGGGGGCGCGCTCCTGGAATGAGCAGTTCTTC. It encodes CASSILGGARSWNEQFF.